Listed below are T cell receptor beta chains from one sample, sequenced in a study of T-cell memory formation after mild COVID-19. TCRdb re-analysed the 5' RACE reads in MiXCR, keeping a single row per CDR3 protein. Of about 340,000 distinct CDR3 sequences in the sample, 15% to 20% were seen once. The specimen sequenced was PBMCs or a T cell subset sorted from them (not recorded which). The receptors derive from a man younger than 35 who had mild COVID-19 (a few samples of this study predate the infection). Cell type and time point are not known. Each CDR3 is given with its conserved first and last residue. The D gene is left open where the match is weak. The size field is filled for only some rows; it gives once, few, many or a size class.

D gene: -
clone size: few
V gene: TRBV5-1
J gene: TRBJ2-1
CDR3 protein: CASSVNTGGLNEQFF
CDR3 DNA: TGCGCCAGCAGCGTGAACACCGGGGGCTTGAATGAGCAGTTCTTC

D gene: -
clone size: -
V gene: TRBV12-3/TRBV12-4
J gene: TRBJ2-3
CDR3 protein: CASRKRDISTDTQYF
CDR3 DNA: TGTGCCAGCAGGAAAAGGGACATTAGCACAGATACGCAGTATTTT

D gene: -
clone size: -
V gene: TRBV12-3/TRBV12-4
J gene: TRBJ2-3
CDR3 protein: CASSAGGTPSTDTQYF
CDR3 DNA: TGTGCCAGCAGTGCCGGCGGGACGCCTAGCACAGATACGCAGTATTTT

D gene: TRBD1
clone size: -
V gene: TRBV7-9
J gene: TRBJ2-7
CDR3 protein: CASSRDSPYEQYF
CDR3 DNA: TGTGCCAGCAGCCGGGACAGCCCTTACGAGCAGTACTTC

D gene: -
clone size: -
V gene: TRBV12-3/TRBV12-4
J gene: TRBJ2-2
CDR3 protein: CASSWQGNLNTGELFF
CDR3 DNA: TGTGCCAGCAGTTGGCAGGGAAACTTAAACACCGGGGAGCTGTTTTTT

D gene: -
clone size: -
V gene: TRBV10-1
J gene: TRBJ1-1
CDR3 protein: CASSEVRDTEAFF
CDR3 DNA: TGCGCCAGCAGTGAAGTAAGGGACACTGAAGCTTTCTTT

D gene: TRBD1
clone size: -
V gene: TRBV7-9
J gene: TRBJ1-1
CDR3 protein: CASSVGQGRFTEAFF
CDR3 DNA: TGTGCCAGCAGCGTAGGACAGGGGCGCTTCACTGAAGCTTTCTTT

D gene: TRBD2
clone size: few
V gene: TRBV4-1
J gene: TRBJ2-1
CDR3 protein: CASSPSRAGGAYEQFF
CDR3 DNA: TGCGCCAGCAGCCCTAGCAGGGCCGGGGGGGCCTATGAGCAGTTCTTC

D gene: TRBD2
clone size: few
V gene: TRBV6-5
J gene: TRBJ2-1
CDR3 protein: CASSYSGVGEQFF
CDR3 DNA: TGTGCCAGCAGTTATAGCGGGGTGGGTGAGCAGTTCTTC

D gene: -
clone size: -
V gene: TRBV6-6
J gene: TRBJ1-3
CDR3 protein: CASTGVPGNTIYF
CDR3 DNA: TGTGCCAGCACGGGGGTACCAGGAAACACCATATATTTT

D gene: TRBD1
clone size: few
V gene: TRBV24-1
J gene: TRBJ2-3
CDR3 protein: CATKQGESSTDTQYF
CDR3 DNA: TGTGCCACCAAACAGGGGGAGTCGAGCACAGATACGCAGTATTTT

D gene: -
clone size: many
V gene: TRBV5-1
J gene: TRBJ1-2
CDR3 protein: CASSLRGAQDYGYTF
CDR3 DNA: TGCGCCAGCAGCTTACGGGGGGCGCAGGACTATGGCTACACCTTC

D gene: TRBD1
clone size: few
V gene: TRBV20-1
J gene: TRBJ2-3
CDR3 protein: CSAAPGQGSDTQYF
CDR3 DNA: TGCAGTGCCGCACCGGGACAGGGTTCAGATACGCAGTATTTT

D gene: -
clone size: -
V gene: TRBV29-1
J gene: TRBJ1-2
CDR3 protein: CSVGDTRGYGYTF
CDR3 DNA: TGCAGCGTTGGAGACACCCGGGGCTATGGCTACACCTTC

D gene: -
clone size: many
V gene: TRBV6-2/TRBV6-3
J gene: TRBJ2-5
CDR3 protein: CASSPPGLMGETQYF
CDR3 DNA: TGTGCCAGCAGCCCGCCGGGCCTTATGGGAGAGACCCAGTACTTC

D gene: TRBD1
clone size: -
V gene: TRBV7-2
J gene: TRBJ2-1
CDR3 protein: CASSTIRRDRDINEQFF
CDR3 DNA: TGTGCCAGCAGTACCATCCGACGGGACAGGGATATCAATGAGCAGTTCTTC

D gene: -
clone size: -
V gene: TRBV5-6
J gene: TRBJ2-2
CDR3 protein: CASSLLAVNTGELFF
CDR3 DNA: TGTGCCAGCAGCTTGCTTGCAGTGAACACCGGGGAGCTGTTTTTT

D gene: -
clone size: few
V gene: TRBV12-3/TRBV12-4
J gene: TRBJ2-3
CDR3 protein: CASSSDGKLNTDTQYF
CDR3 DNA: TGTGCCAGCAGTTCGGACGGCAAACTTAACACAGATACGCAGTATTTT

D gene: TRBD1
clone size: -
V gene: TRBV7-2
J gene: TRBJ2-5
CDR3 protein: CAIKTGGAGETQYF
CDR3 DNA: TGTGCCATTAAAACAGGGGGCGCAGGAGAGACCCAGTACTTC

D gene: -
clone size: few
V gene: TRBV21-1
J gene: TRBJ1-1
CDR3 protein: CASSKEHREEGTEAFF
CDR3 DNA: TGTGCCAGCAGCAAAGAACACAGGGAGGAAGGCACTGAAGCTTTCTTT

D gene: -
clone size: few
V gene: TRBV7-9
J gene: TRBJ2-4
CDR3 protein: CASSPGGSSKNIQYF
CDR3 DNA: TGTGCCAGCAGCCCCGGCGGTAGCTCCAAAAACATTCAGTACTTC

D gene: -
clone size: -
V gene: TRBV7-3
J gene: TRBJ2-2
CDR3 protein: CASSGGRAGNTGELFF
CDR3 DNA: TGTGCCAGCAGTGGCGGCCGAGCGGGGAACACCGGGGAGCTGTTTTTT

D gene: -
clone size: few
V gene: TRBV5-1
J gene: TRBJ1-1
CDR3 protein: CASSLGPQQGANTEAFF
CDR3 DNA: TGCGCCAGCAGCTTGGGTCCCCAACAGGGAGCCAACACTGAAGCTTTCTTT

D gene: -
clone size: few
V gene: TRBV5-1
J gene: TRBJ2-5
CDR3 protein: CASSLEYETQYF
CDR3 DNA: TGCGCCAGCAGCTTGGAGTATGAGACCCAGTACTTC

D gene: -
clone size: -
V gene: TRBV7-9
J gene: TRBJ2-2
CDR3 protein: CASSPPWLNTGELFF
CDR3 DNA: TGTGCCAGCAGCCCCCCGTGGCTGAACACCGGGGAGCTGTTTTTT

D gene: TRBD1
clone size: many
V gene: TRBV20-1
J gene: TRBJ2-3
CDR3 protein: CSARQGARADTQYF
CDR3 DNA: TGCAGTGCTCGCCAGGGGGCGCGGGCAGATACGCAGTATTTT

D gene: -
clone size: once
V gene: TRBV6-2/TRBV6-3
J gene: TRBJ1-5
CDR3 protein: CASAARPVGNQPQHF
CDR3 DNA: TGTGCCAGCGCGGCGCGTCCGGTCGGGAATCAGCCCCAGCATTTT

D gene: TRBD2
clone size: -
V gene: TRBV25-1
J gene: TRBJ2-1
CDR3 protein: CASSDVAGGYNEQFF
CDR3 DNA: TGTGCCAGCAGTGACGTAGCGGGGGGGTACAATGAGCAGTTCTTC

D gene: -
clone size: -
V gene: TRBV27
J gene: TRBJ1-1
CDR3 protein: CASSGPGRTGNTEAFF
CDR3 DNA: TGTGCCAGCAGTGGTCCGGGGCGCACCGGCAACACTGAAGCTTTCTTT

D gene: TRBD1
clone size: -
V gene: TRBV5-8
J gene: TRBJ2-3
CDR3 protein: CASTNNRGSDTQYF
CDR3 DNA: TGTGCCAGCACTAATAACAGGGGATCAGATACGCAGTATTTT

D gene: TRBD2
clone size: few
V gene: TRBV4-3
J gene: TRBJ2-1
CDR3 protein: CASSQGLAGGPFSYNEQFF
CDR3 DNA: TGCGCCAGCAGCCAAGGGCTAGCGGGGGGTCCTTTCTCCTACAATGAGCAGTTCTTC

D gene: -
clone size: -
V gene: TRBV5-1
J gene: TRBJ1-2
CDR3 protein: CASSLEAGLGGYTF
CDR3 DNA: TGCGCCAGCAGCTTGGAGGCAGGGCTAGGTGGCTACACCTTC

D gene: TRBD1
clone size: many
V gene: TRBV6-2/TRBV6-3
J gene: TRBJ2-1
CDR3 protein: CASRRTGGDEQFF
CDR3 DNA: TGTGCCAGCAGGCGGACAGGGGGCGATGAGCAGTTCTTC

D gene: TRBD1
clone size: -
V gene: TRBV4-1
J gene: TRBJ2-2
CDR3 protein: CASRSAPQGAGELFF
CDR3 DNA: TGCGCCAGCAGGTCTGCTCCTCAGGGGGCCGGGGAGCTGTTTTTT

D gene: TRBD1
clone size: -
V gene: TRBV6-2/TRBV6-3
J gene: TRBJ2-7
CDR3 protein: CASSPWTGSYEQYF
CDR3 DNA: TGTGCCAGCAGTCCCTGGACAGGGTCCTACGAGCAGTACTTC